The 22 T cell receptor beta chains presented below share a single source sample, sequenced in a study of T-cell memory formation after mild COVID-19 (dated by TCRdb to about 2021). To prepare the library, 5' RACE was applied. The instrument given in TCRdb is Illumina NovaSeq 6000. The raw public data were reprocessed by TCRdb itself: fastp quality trimming at Q25, MiXCR clonotype calling, in-frame beta chains only. Identical CDR3 proteins give one entry, which carries the most common genes and DNA. Within this sample are more than 450,000 distinct CDR3 sequences, with about 20% of them counted one time only. The ten most abundant clones make up 12% of the sample. Input material: PBMCs or a T cell subset sorted from them (not recorded which). These receptors were collected from an adult woman who had mild COVID-19 (a few samples of this study predate the infection). The sample titles of this study are shuffled in the database, so cell type and time point are left out; the donor was told from shared clones.

This clonotype was seen a handful of times. CDR3 amino acids: CASSLGARSSYEQYF. In DNA, the CDR3 is TGTGCCAGCAGCTTGGGGGCGCGGAGCTCCTACGAGCAGTACTTC. The gene calls are TRBV5-5 and TRBJ2-7; no clear D gene. The CDR3 covers 15 residues. CDR1 is SGHKS and CDR2 is YYEKEE in the germline V gene (reference sequence). V was shortened by 0 bases and J by 0 bases, with 10 bases between the two germline ends.

The V call is TRBV6-5, the J call TRBJ2-6; 7 bases line up with TRBD1. Germline V gene data show CDR1 as MNHEY and CDR2 as SVGAGI. The CDR3 runs to 16 residues. V dropped 2 bases and J dropped 2; count of bases not matched to a gene: 3. The CDR3 coding sequence is TGTGCCAGCAGTTACCCTCAGGGGGCTGGGGCCAACGTCCTGACTTTC. It encodes CASSYPQGAGANVLTF.

The rearrangement joins TRBV3-1 to TRBJ1-6; possibly TRBD1 for D (6 bases). In germline, CDR1 is LGHDT, CDR2 YNNKEL (reference sequence). Trimming stripped 8 bases from V and 0 bases from J, with 17 bases between. The CDR3 is made up of 17 amino acids. In nucleotides, the CDR3 is TGTGCCAGCCGGGACAACAAGTTGGTCTCCTATAATTCACCCCTCCACTTT. It specifies CASRDNKLVSYNSPLHF.

This chain links TRBV3-1 with TRBJ1-1, with a tentative D call TRBD1 (6 bases). Trimming took off 4 bases at V and 6 bases at J, with 18 bases between the two ends. Germline V lookup: CDR1 LGHDT, CDR2 YNNKEL (reference sequence). CDR3 length: 15 residues. For the CDR3, the DNA is TGTGCCAGCAGCCCACGCGGGGGGGCTGGGGCTGAAGCTTTCTTT. It specifies CASSPRGGAGAEAFF.

This clonotype was observed a few times. The rearrangement links TRBV5-4 to TRBJ2-7, with TRBD1 identical over 8 bases. The junction had 10 bases not matched to a gene; V was cut back by 3 bases and J by 5 bases. This CDR3 is 15 amino acids long. Germline loops: CDR1 SGHNT, CDR2 YYREEE (reference sequence). CDR3 residues: CASSSEDRVTNEQYF. The CDR3 nucleotides read TGTGCCAGCAGCTCCGAGGACAGGGTTACAAACGAGCAGTACTTC.

This clonotype was recorded a few times. The chain couples TRBV3-1 to TRBJ2-7; 9 bases are shared with TRBD2. In germline, CDR1 is LGHDT, CDR2 YNNKEL (reference sequence). The junction had 6 bases not matched to a gene; V was cut back by 0 bases and J by 3 bases. CDR3 length: 16 residues. CDR3 amino acids: CASSQERGLASYEQYF. The CDR3 nucleotides are TGTGCCAGCAGCCAAGAACGGGGACTAGCCAGCTACGAGCAGTACTTC.

The rearrangement links TRBV25-1 to TRBJ1-5; D perhaps matches TRBD1 (5 bases). V was cut by 3 bases and J by 3 bases, with 6 bases left in between. The germline V gene encodes CDR1 MGHDK and CDR2 SYGVNS. The CDR3 spans 13 residues. CDR3 DNA sequence: TGTGCCAGCAGTGACAGGGTCAATCAGCCCCAGCATTTT. Protein product: CASSDRVNQPQHF.

The sample holds a few counts of this clonotype. The CDR3 reads CASSKGEGGYGYTF. CDR3 nucleotide sequence: TGCGCCAGCAGTAAGGGTGAGGGCGGCTATGGCTACACCTTC. The chain employs TRBV5-1 and TRBJ1-2; D gene unclear. Looked up from germline, CDR1 is SGHRS and CDR2 is YFSETQ. The CDR3 contains 14 residues. Trimming took off 5 bases at V and 4 bases at J, with 15 bases between the two ends. The variable domain in full, completed from reference TRBV5-1 and TRBJ1-2, reads KAGVTQTPRYLIKTRGQQVTLSCSPISGHRSVSWYQQTPGQGLQFLFEYFSETQRNKGNFPGRFSGRQFSNSRSEMNVSTLELGDSALYLCASSKGEGGYGYTFGSGTRLTVV.

This clonotype occurred many times. Germline and junction disagree at one end, which may indicate a read error. The chain couples TRBV5-1 to TRBJ2-2; D gene ambiguous. Germline values: CDR1 SGHRS, CDR2 YFSETQ. The CDR3 sequence is 14 residues long. The CDR3 DNA sequence: TGTGCCAGCAGCTTAGGACCGAACACCGGGGAGCTGTTTTTT. This codes for CASSLGPNTGELFF. The whole variable domain, filled in from reference TRBV5-1 and TRBJ2-2, reads KAGVTQTPRYLIKTRGQQVTLSCSPISGHRSVSWYQQTPGQGLQFLFEYFSETQRNKGNFPGRFSGRQFSNSRSEMNVSTLELGDSALYLCASSLGPNTGELFFGEGSRLTVL.

This clonotype appeared a few times. The V and J genes are TRBV7-9 and TRBJ2-7; a weak D match, TRBD2 (5 bases). V was pared by 4 bases and J by 7 bases, with 14 bases between. Germline CDR1 SEHNR, CDR2 FQNEAQ (reference sequence). There are 13 residues in the CDR3. In DNA form, the CDR3 reads TGTGCCAGCAGCTCGGAGGAGCTTGGGGAGCAGTACTTC. Its translation: CASSSEELGEQYF.

This clonotype was observed a few times. The rearrangement joins TRBV5-1 to TRBJ2-5, with D possibly matching TRBD1 (6 bases). The V gene lost 0 bases and the J gene lost 4 bases, with 19 bases spanning the gap. Germline assignment: CDR1 SGHRS and CDR2 YFSETQ. The CDR3 runs 17 residues. CDR3 loop: CASSLGPPRGRRETQYF. As DNA, the CDR3 is TGCGCCAGCAGCTTGGGCCCCCCCAGGGGAAGACGAGAGACCCAGTACTTC.

This chain uses TRBV9 with TRBJ2-3; TRBD2 aligns across 9 bases. CDR1 is SGDLS and CDR2 is YYNGEE in the germline V gene. The length of the CDR3 is 16 residues. Trimming cost V 2 bases and J 1 base; bases outside gene matches: 5. The CDR3 sequence: CASSVPASGGTDTQYF. CDR3 DNA sequence: TGTGCCAGCAGCGTTCCGGCTAGCGGGGGCACAGATACGCAGTATTTT.

The chain combines TRBV6-2 or TRBV6-3 with TRBJ2-2, with a weak D call TRBD2 (6 bases). This CDR3 has 17 residues. V was pared by 8 bases and J by 5 bases, with 24 bases between. In germline, CDR1 is MNHEY, CDR2 SVGEGT. The CDR3 sequence: CASGNSGTRMGTGELFF. The CDR3 DNA reads TGTGCCAGCGGGAACTCCGGGACTCGAATGGGGACCGGGGAGCTGTTTTTT.

CDR3 in DNA: TGTGCCACCACTGACAGGGAGGCCACTGAAGCTTTCTTT. Residues: CATTDREATEAFF. The chain joins TRBV12-3 or TRBV12-4 to TRBJ1-1; 7 positions agree with TRBD1. The V and J ends lost 10 bases and 4 bases, in that order; junction bases with no gene match: 9. CDR3 length equals 13 residues.

V is TRBV6-1 and J is TRBJ2-2, with D possibly being TRBD1 or TRBD2 (5 bases each). Trimming took off 2 bases at V and 7 bases at J, with 17 bases between the two ends. Germline V gives CDR1 MNHNS, CDR2 SASEGT. CDR3 size: 16 residues. As DNA, the CDR3 is TGTGCCAGCAGTGAATCAGGGTCGGGGTTCGGCGGGGAGCTGTTTTTT. This encodes CASSESGSGFGGELFF.

The chain has TRBV6-5 and TRBJ2-3; possible D gene TRBD2, 6 bases. From germline, CDR1 is MNHEY and CDR2 SVGAGI. This CDR3 is 14 amino acids long. The V end was cut by 3 bases, the J end by 6 bases, with 13 bases between. The CDR3 coding sequence is TGTGCCAGCAGTTATATGCGGGAAGGGGATACGCAGTATTTT. Its protein product is CASSYMREGDTQYF.

There are a few counts of this clonotype. The CDR3 nucleotides read TGTGCCAGCAGTTTCTCTGGAGGGGCGAGCTATGGCTACACCTTC. Its translation: CASSFSGGASYGYTF. The rearrangement joins TRBV12-3 or TRBV12-4 to TRBJ1-2, with D tentatively TRBD1 (5 bases). The CDR3 runs to 15 residues. V was cut by 3 bases and J by 4 bases, with 15 bases left in between.

At least ten counts were recorded for this clonotype. J is TRBJ2-1 and V is TRBV5-1, with D maybe TRBD2 (5 bases). With 3 bases removed from V and 12 bases from J, the gap between germline ends came to 10 bases. Per the germline V gene, CDR1 is SGHRS and CDR2 is YFSETQ. The CDR3 length is 11 residues. CDR3 DNA: TGCGCCAGCAGCTCAGATCGGGGGCAGTTCTTC. Amino acids: CASSSDRGQFF.

V and J are TRBV12-3 or TRBV12-4 and TRBJ2-1; D remains unclear. This CDR3 region has 11 residues. Trimming stripped 7 bases from V and 12 bases from J, with 13 bases between. CDR3 in DNA: TGTGCCAGCACCCCCCACCCCCGGCAGTTCTTC. It encodes CASTPHPRQFF.

CDR3 residues: CASRYGLNTEAFF. The CDR3 region has the DNA TGTGCTTCGCGGTACGGGCTGAACACTGAAGCTTTCTTT. The genes are TRBV2 and TRBJ1-1; D is unresolved. Germline V gene lookup returns CDR1 SNHLY and CDR2 FYNNEI. The CDR3 contains 13 residues.

The rearrangement links TRBV6-2 or TRBV6-3 to TRBJ2-1, with 10 bases matching TRBD2. This CDR3 is 16 amino acids long. V trimming: 8 bases; J trimming: 3 bases; junction bases outside the gene matches: 10. CDR1 and CDR2 (germline): MNHEY, SVGEGT. Here the CDR3 reads CASGLLAGAHYNEQFF. The CDR3 DNA reads TGTGCCAGCGGTTTGCTAGCGGGAGCCCACTACAATGAGCAGTTCTTC.

V gene TRBV6-5 combines with J gene TRBJ2-3; the match to TRBD2 covers 14 bases. Trimming at V came to 6 bases and at J to 4 bases, leaving 6 bases not matched to a gene. In germline, CDR1 is MNHEY, CDR2 SVGAGI. The CDR3 consists of 16 residues. The CDR3 reads CASRSGTSGSSDTQYF. CDR3 coding DNA: TGTGCCAGCAGATCCGGGACTAGCGGGAGCTCAGATACGCAGTATTTT.